This T cell receptor beta chain stems from a study of shared clonotypes between healthy human individuals (dated by TCRdb to between 2020 and 2021). Study-level background: A few men and a couple of women, aged 18 to 49 years, made up the cohort. Different laboratories and diverse techniques were used to prepare libraries and sequence TCR repertoires, to increase sequencing depth and limit assay-specific biases. Leukapheresis yielded between about 0.85 and 10 billion PBMCs per donor. Blood TCR repertoires of four to six healthy adults were deeply sequenced to estimate repertoire size and the extent of clonotype sharing between individuals. For each donor, CD4 naive and CD4 memory were each run on three plates, CD8 naive on two plates, and CD8 memory on one plate.

On this clone: No cognate antigen has been identified for it. One base away there is no much larger clone; base qualities are not given.

Study-wide findings and limitations: Only blood was sampled, and tissue TCR repertoires likely differ from those in blood. Based on pairwise subsampling, the degree of clonotype sharing among donors was expected to be affected by sequencing depth. Because the study included only a small number of donors, the genetic and exposure-history diversity represented was limited. Compared with non-shared clonotypes, clonotypes shared by all four sorted-subset donors had higher generation probabilities. Roughly 5% of naive CD4, more than 3% of naive CD8, approximately 2% of memory CD4, and 0.4% of memory CD8 clonotypes were shared across four donors. Rarefaction of sorted-subset datasets indicated incomplete sequencing despite the large sequencing depth. Naive subsets generally had larger estimated clonotype richness than memory subsets.

Using the deep immunoSEQ assay, TCR CDR3 regions were amplified from genomic DNA by multiplex PCR. Extracted genomic DNA from each cell subset was spread evenly across all wells of several immunoSEQ 96-well plates, with each plate serving as a replicate. Each replicate PCR for sorted subsets received approximately 200 ng genomic DNA, equal to roughly 30,000 T cell genomes. Purified libraries were measured with a Qubit 3.0 fluorometer, size-checked on a Bioanalyzer 2100, and measured again with the KAPA Library Quantification kit. Each immunoSEQ 96-well plate was sequenced on its own single-read 150-cycle Illumina NextSeq 550 flow cell. On the study's bioinformatics: Because the immunoSEQ output held only junctional sequences and lacked quality scores, the filtering could not match the filtering applied to full-length reads. To assign V/J genes and CDR3, sequences were annotated against IMGT germline references using PyIR, a Python wrapper for IgBLAST v1.9. Reads with weak V/J assignments (E-value above 1e-6), missing CDR3, stop codons, out-of-frame junctions, or ambiguous translated residues were removed. A V3J clonotype was defined by an identical inferred V gene, J gene, and CDR3 amino acid sequence. To compute the percentage overlap between repertoires, the number of shared unique clonotypes was divided by the size of the smaller repertoire. Three approaches were used to assess repertoire richness: RTK rarefaction, the Chao1 estimator, and Recon v2.1 estimates of unobserved clonotypes. For all TCRbeta clonotypes obtained by the gDNA method from a handful of donors, generation probabilities were computed with OLGA. The table comes from immuneACCESS by way of TCRdb, which keeps in-frame sequences with V and J called. Part of the clones is missing from these tables; in studies checked, under half for an unresolved V gene and the rest for unknown reasons. From that table come the V and J calls and clone size; the DNA was used to work out D and trimming. For this sample there are some 2 million clones; approximately 94% appear just once. The ten largest make up 1.2% of the sample.

In the germline V gene, CDR1 corresponds to MGHRA and CDR2 to YSYEKL. Its CDR3 holds 15 amino acids, cysteine through phenylalanine. Only the CDR3 portion is preserved as DNA: 45 bases, with reading frame beginning at the first base. Compared with germline, V lacks 4 bases and J lacks 3 bases; bases without a gene match: 8. CD8 naive samples were obtained by positive selection for CCR7 among CD45RO-negative cells, yielding a CD45RA+CCR7+ population from which TemRA cells were excluded. Healthy HIV-negative adults with no recently reported acute infections or vaccinations were included as donors. All donors were Caucasian adults living in Nashville, Tennessee, USA. After blood collection by leukapheresis, PBMCs were isolated using Ficoll-Histopaque density gradient centrifugation and then cryopreserved in the vapor phase of liquid nitrogen. Analytical flow cytometry was used to check the purity and quantity of each magnetically sorted T cell population. From each sorted fraction, genomic DNA was isolated and quantified by UV absorbance on a Nanodrop 2000c.

The sequence was obtained from a man younger than 35 in good health. Recombination joined TRBV4-1 with TRBJ2-7, with 8 central nucleotides matching TRBD1. Specimen: naive CD8+ T cells sorted from blood. The cell subset or site label, read with the paper, signifies: CD45RA+CCR7+. The DNA sequence reads TGCGCCAGCAGCCCAAGGACAGGGAAGTTCTACGAGCAGTACTTC. The resulting protein is CASSPRTGKFYEQYF.